This is a list of T cell receptor beta chains from one sample in a study of T-cell reconstitution after alpha-beta-depleted transplantation in children. TCRdb analysed the PCR reads with MiXCR anew, one entry per CDR3 protein. The table lists fewer than 35,000 distinct CDR3 sequences, roughly 6% of them singletons. The sample here was PBMCs, mostly from graft donor cells, taken 180 days after TCRalphabeta/CD19-depleted stem cell transplant. The receptors here all came from a male patient aged 10 to 17 who had a stem cell transplant for acute myeloid leukemia, so the T cells may come from the graft donor. Each CDR3 is given with its conserved first and last residue. D genes are given only for firm matches. The size entry is marked missing in some rows and otherwise reads once, few, many or a size class.

J	D	size	V	DNA	CDR3
TRBJ1-5	-	medium-sized	TRBV9	TGTGCCAGCAGCGTAGGACACAATCAGCCCCAGCATTTT	CASSVGHNQPQHF
TRBJ2-5	TRBD1	many	TRBV20-1	TGCAGTGCTAGAGAGGGACAGCTAATCCAAGAGACCCAGTACTTC	CSAREGQLIQETQYF
TRBJ2-7	-	many	TRBV28	TGTGCCAGCAGGATGGCTTACGAGCAGTACTTC	CASRMAYEQYF
TRBJ2-6	-	many	TRBV20-1	TGCAGTGCTAGAGGGTCGGGGTCCAACGTCCTGACTTTC	CSARGSGSNVLTF
TRBJ2-3	TRBD2	many	TRBV7-9	TGTGCCAGCAGCTTGCCTAGCGGGACCACAGATACGCAGTATTTT	CASSLPSGTTDTQYF
TRBJ2-3	-	many	TRBV29-1	TGCAGCGTGATGGGTGGGGCCCCTTTTAGCACAGATACGCAGTATTTT	CSVMGGAPFSTDTQYF
TRBJ2-2	TRBD1	many	TRBV5-1	TGCGCCAGCAGAGAACAGGGGGCCGCCGGGGAGCTGTTTTTT	CASREQGAAGELFF
TRBJ2-4	-	many	TRBV4-3	TGCGCCAGCAGCCAAGATGGACGATCAAACATTCAGTACTTC	CASSQDGRSNIQYF
TRBJ1-5	-	many	TRBV20-1	TGCAGTGCTAGACGGGAGGGGCAGCCCCAGCATTTT	CSARREGQPQHF
TRBJ1-5	TRBD1	many	TRBV12-3/TRBV12-4	TGTGCCAGCAGTTGGGACAGGGGGCAGCCCCAGCATTTT	CASSWDRGQPQHF
TRBJ1-1	-	many	TRBV9	TGTGCCAGCAGCGCGGGACAGAACACTGAAGCTTTCTTT	CASSAGQNTEAFF
TRBJ1-2	-	many	TRBV29-1	TGCAGCGTCGCCGTGGGGGTCTATGGCTACACCTTC	CSVAVGVYGYTF
TRBJ1-6	-	many	TRBV9	TGTGCCAGCAGCCCCTTCGGACGGTATAATTCACCCCTCCACTTT	CASSPFGRYNSPLHF
TRBJ2-1	TRBD2	many	TRBV20-1	TGCAGTGCTAGAGATAAGGTATCGGGGGAGGGCCGCAATGAGCAGTTCTTC	CSARDKVSGEGRNEQFF
TRBJ1-5	-	many	TRBV12-3/TRBV12-4	TGTGCCAGCAGCCTGCAGGGTCGCAATCAGCCCCAGCATTTT	CASSLQGRNQPQHF
TRBJ1-6	-	many	TRBV6-4	TGTGCCAGCAGTGACCCGTTGGGATTTCTCCACTTT	CASSDPLGFLHF
TRBJ2-7	TRBD2	many	TRBV7-9	TGTGCCAGCAGCCCAGCGGGGACTAGCTACGAGCAGTACTTC	CASSPAGTSYEQYF
TRBJ2-3	-	many	TRBV7-3	TGTGCCAGCAGCTTATACACGGAGGATACGCAGTATTTT	CASSLYTEDTQYF
TRBJ1-1	-	many	TRBV2	TGTGCCAGCAGCTTCGCCCGGGGGGCCACTGAAGCTTTCTTT	CASSFARGATEAFF
TRBJ2-2	-	-	TRBV3-1	TGTGCCTCCTCCAAGGAGGGGGCGAGCGGGGAGCTGTTTTTT	CASSKEGASGELFF
TRBJ2-5	TRBD2	medium-sized	TRBV5-1	TGCGCCAGCTCCTTAGCGGGGTCCCAAGAGACCCAGTACTTC	CASSLAGSQETQYF
TRBJ2-1	-	many	TRBV11-2	TGTGCCAGCAGCTTAGATCTACCCGGCGATGAGCAGTTCTTC	CASSLDLPGDEQFF
TRBJ2-3	TRBD2	many	TRBV9	TGTGCCAGCAGCGTAGGACTTAGCGGGAGCACAGATACGCAGTATTTT	CASSVGLSGSTDTQYF
TRBJ2-2	TRBD2	many	TRBV20-1	TGCAGTGCTTCATTTAGCGGGATGAACACCGGGGAGCTGTTTTTT	CSASFSGMNTGELFF
TRBJ1-2	-	many	TRBV5-1	TGCGCCAGCAGCTTGAACAGGAACTATGGCTACACCTTC	CASSLNRNYGYTF
TRBJ2-2	TRBD2	many	TRBV20-1	TGCAGTGCTAGAGATTGGGGTCTAGCGGGAGCGGCCGGGGAGCTGTTTTTT	CSARDWGLAGAAGELFF
TRBJ2-7	-	many	TRBV20-1	TGCAGTGCTGTGGCGGGTAATCCCTACGAGCAGTACTTC	CSAVAGNPYEQYF
TRBJ2-1	-	many	TRBV12-3/TRBV12-4	TGTGCCAGCAGCGCCACAGGAGGATCCTACAATGAGCAGTTCTTC	CASSATGGSYNEQFF
TRBJ2-2	-	many	TRBV5-1	TGCGCCAGCAGCTTGTCAGGGAAAGACACCGGGGAGCTGTTTTTT	CASSLSGKDTGELFF
TRBJ1-1	-	-	TRBV6-1	TGTGCCAGCAGGCCCCAGCCAGGGTCCTTCGCTGAAGCTTTCTTT	CASRPQPGSFAEAFF
TRBJ2-7	TRBD2	many	TRBV7-2	TGTGCCAGCAGCTTATACGGGAGGGCCCGAAACGAGCAGTACTTC	CASSLYGRARNEQYF
TRBJ2-1	-	-	TRBV5-1	TGCGCCAGCAGAGTGGGGGAGGTGCAGTTCTTC	CASRVGEVQFF
TRBJ2-7	-	few	TRBV4-1	TGCGCCAGCAGCTCTTCCCCGGGTCCTCCCTACGAGCAGTACTTC	CASSSSPGPPYEQYF
TRBJ2-1	-	many	TRBV10-3	TGTGCCATCAGATACGGGAATGAGCAGTTCTTC	CAIRYGNEQFF
TRBJ2-7	TRBD2	many	TRBV7-6	TGTGCCAGCAGCTTAGGTGCCGGGACTAGTCTTTCGGGAGAGCAGTACTTC	CASSLGAGTSLSGEQYF
TRBJ2-1	TRBD2	many	TRBV28	TGTGCCAGCAGCCTATCTGTAGCGGGAAACTACAATGAGCAGTTCTTC	CASSLSVAGNYNEQFF
TRBJ1-2	-	many	TRBV3-1	TGTGCCAGCAGCCAAGGCCAGGGCCATGGCTACACCTTC	CASSQGQGHGYTF
TRBJ2-7	TRBD2	many	TRBV3-1	TGTGCCAGCAGCCGCGGGACTATAACCTACGAGCAGTACTTC	CASSRGTITYEQYF
TRBJ2-2	-	many	TRBV7-9	TGTGCCAGCACGTATCCGAACACCGGGGAGCTGTTTTTT	CASTYPNTGELFF
TRBJ2-7	TRBD2	many	TRBV20-1	TGCAGTGCGCGCCCATCCGGGACTAGCGGGGCTATCTCCTACGAGCAGTACTTC	CSARPSGTSGAISYEQYF
TRBJ2-7	-	medium-sized	TRBV7-9	TGTGCCAGCAGCTTCGCAGGGATCTACGAGCAGTACTTC	CASSFAGIYEQYF
TRBJ2-1	TRBD2	many	TRBV7-3	TGTGCCAGCAGCCGGGGACTAGACAATGAGCAGTTCTTC	CASSRGLDNEQFF
TRBJ2-5	TRBD2	many	TRBV20-1	TGCAGTGCCAGCGGGAGGGCAGAGACCCAGTACTTC	CSASGRAETQYF
TRBJ2-5	TRBD2	many	TRBV18	TGTGCCAGCTCACCGCCTAGCGGGAGTTGGGAGACCCAGTACTTC	CASSPPSGSWETQYF
TRBJ2-1	-	many	TRBV28	TGTGCCAGCAGTTTATCACATGCCTACAATGAGCAGTTCTTC	CASSLSHAYNEQFF
TRBJ2-1	TRBD2	many	TRBV20-1	TGCAGTGCCCGGACTAGCGGGAGGCTAAATGAGCAGTTCTTC	CSARTSGRLNEQFF
TRBJ2-1	TRBD2	many	TRBV7-9	TGTGCCAGCAGCTACGGACTAGCTCCCTACAATGAGCAGTTCTTC	CASSYGLAPYNEQFF
TRBJ1-5	-	many	TRBV6-5	TGTGCCAGCAGTTACAAGGCAAGCAATCAGCCCCAGCATTTT	CASSYKASNQPQHF
TRBJ2-3	-	many	TRBV29-1	TGCACTGTGGGAGCGACCACAGATACGCAGTATTTT	CTVGATTDTQYF